What follows describes a single T cell receptor beta chain. Its antigen is as yet unknown. 5'RACE with constant-segment primers yielded barcoded, UMI-tagged TCR alpha and TCR beta cDNA libraries. In TCRdb, the 5' RACE reads were re-called with MiXCR into one record per CDR3 protein. The sample holds approximately 410,000 distinct CDR3 sequences; about a quarter are singletons and the top ten take around 13%. This entry comes from a study of T-cell memory formation after mild COVID-19. Findings of the study overall: Researchers report contracting CD4+ clones mostly in CM and EM, with CD8+ clones in EMRA.

This CDR3 is 13 amino acids long. V lost 1 base, J lost 9 bases, and 10 bases lay in between. Germline V lookup: CDR1 MNHEY, CDR2 SVGAGI. The specimen was PBMCs or a T cell subset sorted from them (not recorded which). The rearrangement joins TRBV6-5 to TRBJ2-1; D is tentatively TRBD1 or TRBD2 (5 bases each). This sequence originates from an adult woman who had mild COVID-19 (a few samples of this study predate the infection). Cell type and time point are not known. DNA for the CDR3: TGTGCCAGCAGTTACTGGAAGGGGAGTGAGCAGTTCTTC. It codes for CASSYWKGSEQFF.